The entry below describes one T cell receptor (beta chain). Its antigen is not known. The record originates from a study of Ad26.COV2.S vaccination and SARS-CoV-2 variants. Overall study results and limits: From the TCR breadth and depth analyses, total T cell responses may have been underestimated.

Sequencing was performed with immunoSEQ multiplex PCR; in TCRdb, only in-frame clones are kept and a portion is missing. Counted here are about 400,000 clones, around 92% occurring once; the ten biggest clones make up around 1.7%. The germline V gene encodes CDR1 WSHSY and CDR2 SAAADI. The CDR3 runs to 16 residues. With 0 bases clipped from V and 3 bases from J, the junction kept 5 bases outside the gene matches. The sample's treatment: some 19 received Ad26.COV2.S at low or high dose, single or two shots; several received placebo; per-sample allocation not given. Sampling happened 63 days after the first vaccine or placebo injection.

This receptor was taken from a person aged 18-65 years who received the Ad26.COV2.S COVID-19 vaccine or a placebo. Here the sequenced sample was peripheral blood, taken in a trial of Ad26.COV2.S vaccine versus placebo. The V gene is TRBV10-2, the J gene TRBJ1-2; TRBD1 aligns across 9 bases. CDR3 sequence: CASSESGQGSHYGYTF. The CDR3 nucleotides are TGCGCCAGCAGTGAGTCAGGACAGGGGTCGCACTATGGCTACACCTTC.